Following are 11 T cell receptor beta chains from one sample sequenced in a study of T cell repertoires in cytomegalovirus infection. TCRdb ran MiXCR on the reads and lists one entry per CDR3 protein. This table has fewer than 700,000 distinct CDR3 sequences, 20% to 30% appearing once. Material for sequencing was CD8+ T cells from PBMCs. Receptors were obtained from a human donor in good health (CMV status not recorded). Some clones in this sample may be carry-over from other donors' samples.

A note on this clonotype: The junction departs from the called germline gene at one end, perhaps through a read error. The CDR3 loop is CANSLFGLAGLSYNEQFF. In DNA form, the CDR3 reads TGTGCCAACAGTTTATTCGGCCTAGCGGGACTCTCCTACAATGAGCAGTTCTTC. The chain couples TRBV28 to TRBJ2-1; 9 bases align to TRBD2. Germline loops: CDR1 MDHEN, CDR2 SYDVKM. The CDR3 contains 18 residues.

The rearrangement links TRBV15 to TRBJ2-3; possible D gene TRBD2, 6 bases. Germline CDR1 reads LNHNV; CDR2 reads YYDKDF (reference sequence). With 0 bases removed from V and 0 bases from J, the gap between germline ends came to 19 bases. This CDR3 region has 19 residues. CDR3 DNA sequence: TGTGCCACCAGCAGAGAGAGAATAAGCCTAGCGTATAGCACAGATACGCAGTATTTT. This encodes CATSRERISLAYSTDTQYF.

The V call is TRBV19, the J call TRBJ2-2; D is unresolved. Germline CDR1 LNHDA, CDR2 SQIVND (reference sequence). V was cut by 6 bases and J by 3 bases, with 20 bases left in between. The CDR3 loop spans 17 amino acids. CDR3 sequence reads: CASSVAGRPRDTGELFF. The CDR3 coding sequence is TGTGCCAGTAGCGTCGCCGGCCGACCACGGGACACCGGGGAGCTGTTTTTT. The variable domain in full, with the rest retrieved from reference TRBV19 and TRBJ2-2, is DGGITQSPKYLFRKEGQNVTLSCEQNLNHDAMYWYRQDPGQGLRLIYYSQIVNDFQKGDIAEGYSVSREKKESFPLTVTSAQKNPTAFYLCASSVAGRPRDTGELFFGEGSRLTVL.

This chain joins TRBV6-6 and TRBJ1-1; the D is unclear. V was clipped by 5 bases and J by 0 bases, with 13 bases between them. Germline assignment: CDR1 MNHNY and CDR2 SVGAGI (reference sequence). The CDR3 runs 15 residues. CDR3 sequence (DNA): TGTGCCAGCAGTGTCTACGGAACTCTGAACACTGAAGCTTTCTTT. Its translation: CASSVYGTLNTEAFF.

This clonotype was detected many times. The chain uses TRBV4-1 and TRBJ1-1, with a possible D match to TRBD1 (5 bases). The germline gives CDR1 MGHRA, CDR2 YSYEKL. The CDR3 contains 13 residues. The V gene lost 1 base and the J gene lost 4 bases, with 7 bases spanning the gap. The CDR3 reads CASSQGQFTEAFF. The CDR3 DNA reads TGCGCCAGCAGCCAAGGACAGTTCACTGAAGCTTTCTTT.

The chain carries TRBV7-9 and TRBJ1-2, with D perhaps matching TRBD1 (5 bases). Germline-derived CDR1 and CDR2 are SEHNR and FQNEAQ (reference sequence). The CDR3 is 15 residues long. V was clipped by 5 bases and J by 2 bases, with 15 bases between them. In nucleotides, the CDR3 is TGTGCCAGCAGCCGATCCCAGGGAGAGAACTATGGCTACACCTTC. It is translated as CASSRSQGENYGYTF.

This clonotype was found a few times. The chain is built from TRBV12-3 or TRBV12-4 and TRBJ2-5; TRBD1 is a possible D gene (8 bases). The V and J ends lost 6 bases and 5 bases respectively, with 16 bases between them. The CDR3 extends over 14 amino acids. DNA for the CDR3: TGTGCCAGCAGACTCGACAGGGGAGGGGAGACCCAGTACTTC. This gives the protein CASRLDRGGETQYF.

The J gene is TRBJ1-1, the V gene TRBV28; no definite D call. The V end was cut by 3 bases, the J end by 4 bases, with 9 bases between. This CDR3 is 13 amino acids long. Germline CDR1 reads MDHEN; CDR2 reads SYDVKM. In nucleotides, the CDR3 is TGTGCCAGCAGTTTTCGGATGGGCACTGAAGCTTTCTTT. It yields the protein CASSFRMGTEAFF.

The sample holds a few counts of this clonotype. The chain uses TRBV7-9 and TRBJ1-2; 7 nucleotides align to TRBD1. Germline loops: CDR1 SEHNR, CDR2 FQNEAQ (reference sequence). V shed 4 bases and J 4 bases; nucleotides not matched to a gene: 15. The CDR3 covers 17 residues. The CDR3 loop reads CASSSRTGFDGGYGYTF. The CDR3 DNA is TGTGCCAGCAGCTCTCGGACAGGCTTCGACGGTGGCTATGGCTACACCTTC. Using reference TRBV7-9 and TRBJ1-2 for the parts outside the CDR3, the full variable domain is DTGVSQNPRHKITKRGQNVTFRCDPISEHNRLYWYRQTLGQGPEFLTYFQNEAQLEKSRLLSDRFSAERPKGSFSTLEIQRTEQGDSAMYLCASSSRTGFDGGYGYTFGSGTRLTVV.

There are many counts of this clonotype. The CDR3 nucleotides read TGTGCCAGCAGTTCCCCGGGACAGGGGGGAGACACCATATATTTT. It translates to CASSSPGQGGDTIYF. The rearrangement uses TRBV28 and TRBJ1-3; 11 bases agree with TRBD1. Trimming at V came to 4 bases and at J to 8 bases, leaving 7 bases not matched to a gene. CDR3 length: 15 amino acids. CDR1 and CDR2 (germline): MDHEN, SYDVKM.

This clonotype was recorded a few times. The chain combines TRBV10-3 with TRBJ1-2; possible D gene TRBD1, 5 bases. V shed 7 bases and J shed 3 bases, with 9 bases lying between them. Per the germline V gene, CDR1 is ENHRY and CDR2 is SYGVKD. This CDR3 has 12 amino acids. The CDR3 region has the DNA TGTGCCATCAAGACAGCTGACTATGGCTACACCTTC. This translates into CAIKTADYGYTF.